This entry lists 14 T cell receptor beta chains sequenced from one sample in a study of graft-versus-host responses after intestinal transplantation. Clones were sequenced by immunoSEQ multiplex PCR, and TCRdb holds only the in-frame ones, with some missing. In the table there are around 90,000 clones, less than 95% of which are singletons. The antigens for these receptors are not known. The sequencing used unstimulated CD8+ T cells sorted from spleen or lymph node cells, collected before transplant. These TCRs come from a human donor who was the organ donor for an intestinal transplant.

The gene calls are TRBV2 and TRBJ2-6, with D unresolved. Germline V gene data show CDR1 as SNHLY and CDR2 as FYNNEI. CDR3 size: 16 residues. With 7 bases removed from V and 2 bases from J, the gap between germline ends came to 15 bases. The CDR3 DNA sequence: TGTGCCAGCACCGCGCTTCACTCGGCTGGGGCCAACGTCCTGACTTTC. Protein product: CASTALHSAGANVLTF. Supplemented by reference TRBV2 and TRBJ2-6, the full variable domain reads EPEVTQTPSHQVTQMGQEVILRCVPISNHLYFYWYRQILGQKVEFLVSFYNNEISEKSEIFDDQFSVERPDGSNFTLKIRSTKLEDSAMYFCASTALHSAGANVLTFGAGSRLTVL.

The CDR3 protein is CSATGLAGAPYEQYF. The CDR3 nucleotides are TGCAGCGCTACGGGACTAGCGGGAGCCCCCTACGAGCAGTACTTC. The chain uses TRBV29-1 and TRBJ2-7; 14 nucleotides line up with TRBD2. Trimming removed 7 bases from V and 2 bases from J; junction bases left unmatched: 7. Germline V gene sequence: CDR1 SQVTM, CDR2 ANQGSEA. This CDR3 has 15 amino acids.

The gene calls are TRBV29-1 and TRBJ2-5, with TRBD2 as a possible D gene (5 bases). Trimming removed 2 bases at V and 9 bases at J, with 16 bases between. The germline V gene encodes CDR1 SQVTM and CDR2 ANQGSEA. This CDR3 is built from 13 residues. The CDR3 DNA follows: TGCAGCGTTGAACCTCCCGGGTGGGGAGCCCAGTACTTC. Translated: CSVEPPGWGAQYF.

The V and J genes are TRBV11-2 and TRBJ2-7; 12 bases fit TRBD2. The CDR3 runs 15 residues. Germline CDR1 is SGHAT and CDR2 is FQNNGV. V shed 5 bases and J 3 bases; nucleotides not matched to a gene: 5. CDR3 region: CASSHPGLAGYEQYF. The CDR3 nucleotides read TGTGCCAGCAGCCACCCGGGACTAGCGGGCTACGAGCAGTACTTC.

DNA for the CDR3: TGTGCCAGCAGCCAAGCCGGGACAGGGAGCACTGAAGCTTTCTTT. Encoded protein: CASSQAGTGSTEAFF. The genes are TRBV4-2 and TRBJ1-1; TRBD1 matches 9 bases. The ends lost 1 base at V and 4 bases at J; junction bases unmatched: 4. CDR3 size: 15 residues. Germline V gene data show CDR1 as LGHNA and CDR2 as YNFKEQ.

The chain links TRBV15 to TRBJ1-4; D is ambiguous. The V and J ends lost 6 bases and 5 bases respectively, with 19 bases between them. This CDR3 has 16 amino acids. Germline lookup yields CDR1 LNHNV and CDR2 YYDKDF (reference sequence). The CDR3 DNA is TGTGCCACCAGTCCCTATGCCGGTTACCGGAATGAAAAACTGTTTTTT. It is translated as CATSPYAGYRNEKLFF.

The chain uses TRBV7-8 and TRBJ1-5; no reliable D call. The V gene's germline CDR1 is SGHVS and CDR2 FQNEAQ. The germline V and J ends were trimmed by 3 bases and 3 bases, with 9 bases remaining between them. The CDR3 is 14 amino acids. This CDR3 reads CASSFLQINQPQHF. The CDR3 bases are TGTGCCAGCAGCTTTCTACAGATCAATCAGCCCCAGCATTTT.

V and J are TRBV29-1 and TRBJ1-2, with 7 bases fitting TRBD1. The germline gives CDR1 SQVTM, CDR2 ANQGSEA. The J segment lost 2 bases and the V segment lost 6 bases, leaving 6 bases of the junction unmatched. CDR3 length: 13 amino acids. The CDR3: CSVPGQLNYGYTF. The CDR3 DNA reads TGCAGCGTGCCGGGACAGCTAAACTATGGCTACACCTTC.

CDR3 protein: CASSESYSRDSVEAFF. The CDR3 DNA reads as TGTGCCAGCAGTGAATCCTATTCCCGGGACAGCGTTGAAGCTTTCTTT. The chain combines TRBV2 with TRBJ1-1; TRBD1 matches at 7 bases. Germline loops: CDR1 SNHLY, CDR2 FYNNEI. The CDR3 contains 16 residues. After removal of 2 bases from V and 7 bases from J, the junction contained 13 bases not matched to a gene.

The gene calls are TRBV28 and TRBJ2-7; TRBD1 matches at 10 bases. This CDR3 is built from 16 residues. Germline CDR1 MDHEN, CDR2 SYDVKM. The junction had 11 bases not matched to a gene; V was cut back by 5 bases and J by 4 bases. The CDR3 sequence is CASSRPTGTGVYEQYF. Here the CDR3 DNA reads TGTGCCAGCAGTCGTCCGACCGGGACAGGGGTGTACGAGCAGTACTTC.

The genes are TRBV30 and TRBJ2-5; weak D call: TRBD2 (5 bases). The V gene's germline CDR1 is GTSNPN and CDR2 SVGIG (reference sequence). The V end lost 2 bases, the J end lost 6 bases, and 13 bases lay between the germline ends. The CDR3 totals 13 residues. The CDR3 region has the DNA TGTGCCTGGAGTCCCCGGGATGGGAAGACCCAGTACTTC. The encoded protein is CAWSPRDGKTQYF.

The chain is built from TRBV13 and TRBJ2-7; 8 positions match TRBD2. Trimming cost V 4 bases and J 2 bases; bases outside gene matches: 4. Germline lookup yields CDR1 PRHDT and CDR2 FYEKMQ (reference sequence). The CDR3 has 14 amino acids. This chain's CDR3 is CASSSDGGAYEQYF. CDR3 bases: TGTGCCAGCAGCTCCGACGGGGGGGCCTACGAGCAGTACTTC.

This clone was detected only once. J is TRBJ1-2 and V is TRBV6-4; perhaps TRBD1 as D (5 bases). The CDR3 has 13 amino acids. Trimming shortened V by 6 bases and J by 2 bases, and 10 bases separated the two germline ends. Germline CDR1 is MRHNA and CDR2 is SNTAGT. The CDR3, as DNA: TGTGCCAGCAGGGAACGACAGAACTATGGCTACACCTTC. Protein product: CASRERQNYGYTF.

This sequence joins TRBV11-2 and TRBJ2-1; D perhaps matches TRBD2 (6 bases). Germline CDR1 and CDR2: SGHAT and FQNNGV. Trimming removed 1 base from V and 8 bases from J, with 21 bases in between. The CDR3 loop spans 17 amino acids. CDR3 in amino acids: CASSLVWGLLVKDEQFF. CDR3 nucleotide sequence: TGTGCCAGCAGCTTAGTGTGGGGACTGCTAGTCAAGGATGAGCAGTTCTTC.